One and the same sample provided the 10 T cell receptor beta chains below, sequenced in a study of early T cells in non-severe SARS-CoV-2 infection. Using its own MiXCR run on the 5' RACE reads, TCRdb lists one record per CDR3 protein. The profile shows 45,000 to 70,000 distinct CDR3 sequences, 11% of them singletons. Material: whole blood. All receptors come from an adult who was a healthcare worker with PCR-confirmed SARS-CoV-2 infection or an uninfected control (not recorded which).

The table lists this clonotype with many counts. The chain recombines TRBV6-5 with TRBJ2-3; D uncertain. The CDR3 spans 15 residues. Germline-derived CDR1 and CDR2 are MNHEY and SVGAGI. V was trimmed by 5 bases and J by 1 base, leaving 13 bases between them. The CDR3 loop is CASSRLGRRTDTQYF. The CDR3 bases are TGTGCCAGCAGTAGACTGGGTCGACGCACAGATACGCAGTATTTT.

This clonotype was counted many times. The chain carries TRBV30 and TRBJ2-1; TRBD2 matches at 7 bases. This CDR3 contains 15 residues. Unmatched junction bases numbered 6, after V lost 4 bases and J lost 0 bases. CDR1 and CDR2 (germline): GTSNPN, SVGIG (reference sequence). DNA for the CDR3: TGTGCCTGGAAGAGCGGGAAGAGCTCCTACAATGAGCAGTTCTTC. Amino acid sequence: CAWKSGKSSYNEQFF.

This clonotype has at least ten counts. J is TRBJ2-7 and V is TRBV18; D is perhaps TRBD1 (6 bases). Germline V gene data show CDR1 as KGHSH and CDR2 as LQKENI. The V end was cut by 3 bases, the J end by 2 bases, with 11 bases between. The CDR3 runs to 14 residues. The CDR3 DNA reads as TGTGCCAGCTCACCCCCGGGACATACCTACGAGCAGTACTTC. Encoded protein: CASSPPGHTYEQYF. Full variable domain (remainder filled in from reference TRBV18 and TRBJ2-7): NAGVMQNPRHLVRRRGQEARLRCSPMKGHSHVYWYRQLPEEGLKFMVYLQKENIIDESGMPKERFSAEFPKEGPSILRIQQVVRGDSAAYFCASSPPGHTYEQYFGPGTRLTVT.

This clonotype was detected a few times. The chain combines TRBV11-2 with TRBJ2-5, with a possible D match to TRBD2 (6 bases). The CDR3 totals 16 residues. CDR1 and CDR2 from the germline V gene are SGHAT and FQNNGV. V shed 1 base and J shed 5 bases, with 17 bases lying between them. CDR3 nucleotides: TGTGCCAGCAGCTTAGCCCCCCCCGGGAGTTTTGAGACCCAGTACTTC. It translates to CASSLAPPGSFETQYF.

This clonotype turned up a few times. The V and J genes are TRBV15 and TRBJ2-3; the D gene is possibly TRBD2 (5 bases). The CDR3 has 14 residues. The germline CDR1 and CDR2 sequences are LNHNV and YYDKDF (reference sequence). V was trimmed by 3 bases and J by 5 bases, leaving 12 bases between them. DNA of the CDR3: TGTGCCACCAGCAGCCGAGCGCGGGTAGATACGCAGTATTTT. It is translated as CATSSRARVDTQYF. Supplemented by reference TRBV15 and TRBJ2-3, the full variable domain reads DAMVIQNPRYQVTQFGKPVTLSCSQTLNHNVMYWYQQKSSQAPKLLFHYYDKDFNNEADTPDNFQSRRPNTSFCFLDIRSPGLGDTAMYLCATSSRARVDTQYFGPGTRLTVL.

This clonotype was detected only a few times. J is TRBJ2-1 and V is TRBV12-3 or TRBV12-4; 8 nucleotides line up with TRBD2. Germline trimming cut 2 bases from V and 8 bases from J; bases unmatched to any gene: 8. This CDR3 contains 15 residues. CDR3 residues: CASSLYSGSGYEQFF. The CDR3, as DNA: TGTGCCAGCAGTTTATACAGCGGGAGTGGGTATGAGCAGTTCTTC.

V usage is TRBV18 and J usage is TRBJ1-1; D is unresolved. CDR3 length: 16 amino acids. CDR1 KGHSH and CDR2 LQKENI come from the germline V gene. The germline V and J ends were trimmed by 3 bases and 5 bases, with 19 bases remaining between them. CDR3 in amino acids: CASSPQEVGHKTEAFF. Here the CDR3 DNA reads TGTGCCAGCTCACCCCAGGAGGTAGGGCACAAGACTGAAGCTTTCTTT.

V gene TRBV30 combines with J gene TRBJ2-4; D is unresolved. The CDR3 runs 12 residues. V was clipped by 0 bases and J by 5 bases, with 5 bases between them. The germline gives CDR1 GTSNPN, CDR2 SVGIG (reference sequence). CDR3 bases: TGTGCCTGGAGTGTTGGAGAAAACATTCAGTACTTC. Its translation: CAWSVGENIQYF.

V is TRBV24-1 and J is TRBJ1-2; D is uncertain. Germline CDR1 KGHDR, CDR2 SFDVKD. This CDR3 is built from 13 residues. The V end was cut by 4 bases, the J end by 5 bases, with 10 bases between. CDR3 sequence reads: CATSEVSGYGYTF. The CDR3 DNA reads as TGTGCCACCAGTGAAGTCTCCGGGTATGGCTACACCTTC.

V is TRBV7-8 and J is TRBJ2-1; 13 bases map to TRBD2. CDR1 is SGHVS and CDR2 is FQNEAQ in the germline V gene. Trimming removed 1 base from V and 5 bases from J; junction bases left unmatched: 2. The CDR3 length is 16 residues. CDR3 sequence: CASSLVLAGGNNEQFF. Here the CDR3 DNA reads TGTGCCAGCAGCTTAGTACTAGCGGGGGGGAACAATGAGCAGTTCTTC.